The 14 T cell receptor beta chains listed next were all sequenced from one sample in a study of blood T cells in healthy people across ages. A second PCR of roughly 7 to 11 cycles used a sample-barcoded 5' primer and a J-beta primer mix. A single record per CDR3 protein comes from TCRdb applying MiXCR to the 5' RACE reads. The sample contains 1.5 million to 1.8 million distinct CDR3 sequences, approximately 43% of which appear only once. Sequenced material: blood. These receptors all stem from a woman aged 18-29 years in good health.

The chain combines TRBV21-1 with TRBJ2-7; the D call TRBD2 from the table was never checked on the DNA. TRBV21-1 is termed a pseudogene. The CDR3 spans 15 residues. The CDR3 DNA is TGTGCCAGCAGCAAGACGGGAGGGCCTTTCAATGAGCAGTACTTC. This encodes CASSKTGGPFNEQYF.

This clonotype was counted between two and nine times. The V gene is TRBV27, the J gene TRBJ2-3; tentative D call: TRBD1 (5 bases). CDR3 length: 14 residues. Trimming cost V 5 bases and J 2 bases, with 11 bases left between them. CDR1 and CDR2 (germline): MNHEY, SMNVEV (reference sequence). CDR3 amino acids: CASSTDSFTDTQYF. CDR3 sequence (DNA): TGTGCCAGCAGTACCGACAGTTTCACAGATACGCAGTATTTT.

With regard to this clonotype: The junction departs from germline at one end; a sequencing error may be responsible. The CDR3 nucleotides are TGCAGTGCCAGAGTGAGGGAGGAAGAGACCCAGTACTTC. Protein: CSARVREEETQYF. The chain is built from TRBV20-1 and TRBJ2-5; perhaps TRBD2 as D (6 bases). Germline CDR1 and CDR2: DFQATT and SNEGSKA (reference sequence). The CDR3 totals 13 residues.

This clonotype occurred a few times. This sequence joins TRBV9 and TRBJ1-6; 8 positions match TRBD1. The CDR3 extends over 14 amino acids. After removal of 3 bases from V and 10 bases from J, the junction contained 6 bases not matched to a gene. The germline V gene encodes CDR1 SGDLS and CDR2 YYNGEE. CDR3 coding DNA: TGTGCCAGCAGCGCTCGACAGGGGCAGTCACCCCTCCACTTT. It codes for CASSARQGQSPLHF.

This clonotype occurred a few times. The J gene is TRBJ1-1, the V gene TRBV9, with D tentatively TRBD1 (6 bases). There are 14 residues in the CDR3. V dropped 3 bases and J dropped 3 bases, with 12 bases sitting between them. Germline-derived CDR1 and CDR2 are SGDLS and YYNGEE. Here the CDR3 reads CASSAYRVDTEAFF. As DNA, the CDR3 is TGTGCCAGCAGCGCGTACAGGGTCGACACTGAAGCTTTCTTT.

J is TRBJ1-1 and V is TRBV3-1; D remains unclear. The CDR3 has 15 residues. Trimming shortened V by 2 bases and J by 5 bases, and 15 bases separated the two germline ends. Per germline, CDR1 LGHDT and CDR2 YNNKEL (reference sequence). The CDR3, as DNA: TGTGCCAGCAGCCAATCAGAGGGAACGGATACTGAAGCTTTCTTT. Translation: CASSQSEGTDTEAFF.

The chain carries TRBV20-1 and TRBJ2-1; unclear D gene. V lost 2 bases and J lost 4, with 15 bases in between. Per germline, CDR1 DFQATT and CDR2 SNEGSKA (reference sequence). The CDR3 is 15 residues long. The CDR3 DNA reads TGCAGTGCTAGACTAGTGAACATCTTGTACAATGAGCAGTTCTTC. This sequence encodes CSARLVNILYNEQFF.

The J gene is TRBJ2-2, the V gene TRBV12-5, with 7 bases aligning to TRBD2. V shed 10 bases, J shed 1 base, and the junction held 9 bases outside the gene matches. This CDR3 region has 15 residues. The germline V gene has CDR1 LGHNT and CDR2 FRNRAP. The DNA of the CDR3 is TGTGCTAACCTCAGCGGGGACCAGAACACCGGGGAGCTGTTTTTT. Translated: CANLSGDQNTGELFF. The whole variable domain, remainder taken from reference TRBV12-5 and TRBJ2-2, is DARVTQTPRHKVTEMGQEVTMRCQPILGHNTVFWYRQTMMQGLELLAYFRNRAPLDDSGMPKDRFSAEMPDATLATLKIQPSEPRDSAVYFCANLSGDQNTGELFFGEGSRLTVL.

The chain joins TRBV15 to TRBJ2-1; 7 bases line up with TRBD2. The CDR3 sequence is 16 residues long. Germline V gene lookup returns CDR1 LNHNV and CDR2 YYDKDF (reference sequence). The V gene end was trimmed by 0 bases and the J gene end by 7 bases; junction bases not matched to a gene: 9. CDR3 nucleotide sequence: TGTGCCACCAGCAGAGATAAAGCTGGCGGGAGAAATGAGCAGTTCTTC. Its protein product is CATSRDKAGGRNEQFF.

The chain employs TRBV24-1 and TRBJ2-1; 7 bases fit TRBD2. The CDR3 has 16 residues. Germline loops: CDR1 KGHDR, CDR2 SFDVKD. The J segment lost 0 bases and the V segment lost 0 bases, leaving 1 base of the junction unmatched. Here the CDR3 reads CATSDLASGSYNEQFF. The DNA for the CDR3 is TGTGCCACCAGTGATTTGGCTAGCGGCTCCTACAATGAGCAGTTCTTC.

The chain combines TRBV29-1 with TRBJ2-1; 8 bases align to TRBD2. This CDR3 comprises 15 residues. Trimming took 4 bases from V and 3 from J; bases not matched to a gene: 8. Germline lookup yields CDR1 SQVTM and CDR2 ANQGSEA. In nucleotides, the CDR3 is TGCAGCGTTGCCCTTGGCGGGAGGAACTACAATGAGCAGTTCTTC. It is translated as CSVALGGRNYNEQFF.

This clonotype was picked up a small number of times. The chain employs TRBV4-3 and TRBJ2-3; 8 bases align to TRBD2. There are 18 residues in the CDR3. In germline, CDR1 is LGHNA, CDR2 YSLEER. J gave up 2 bases and V 0 bases, and 10 bases lay outside the gene matches. The CDR3 spells CASSQDGGLDGNTDTQYF. CDR3 DNA: TGCGCCAGCAGCCAAGACGGGGGACTAGACGGGAACACAGATACGCAGTATTTT.

The chain is built from TRBV20-1 and TRBJ2-5, with D tentatively TRBD2 (6 bases). CDR3 length: 14 amino acids. V was shortened by 1 base and J by 3 bases, with 12 bases between the two germline ends. Germline V lookup: CDR1 DFQATT, CDR2 SNEGSKA (reference sequence). CDR3 residues: CSARGAGFEETQYF. The CDR3 DNA reads TGCAGTGCTAGAGGGGCGGGGTTTGAAGAGACCCAGTACTTC.

The chain recombines TRBV4-3 with TRBJ2-3; D possibly corresponds to TRBD1 (5 bases). Trimming shortened V by 1 base and J by 2 bases, and 13 bases separated the two germline ends. This CDR3 is 16 amino acids long. Per germline, CDR1 LGHNA and CDR2 YSLEER. The CDR3 here is CASSQGKGRNTDTQYF. Here the CDR3 DNA reads TGCGCCAGCAGCCAAGGGAAGGGGCGCAACACAGATACGCAGTATTTT.